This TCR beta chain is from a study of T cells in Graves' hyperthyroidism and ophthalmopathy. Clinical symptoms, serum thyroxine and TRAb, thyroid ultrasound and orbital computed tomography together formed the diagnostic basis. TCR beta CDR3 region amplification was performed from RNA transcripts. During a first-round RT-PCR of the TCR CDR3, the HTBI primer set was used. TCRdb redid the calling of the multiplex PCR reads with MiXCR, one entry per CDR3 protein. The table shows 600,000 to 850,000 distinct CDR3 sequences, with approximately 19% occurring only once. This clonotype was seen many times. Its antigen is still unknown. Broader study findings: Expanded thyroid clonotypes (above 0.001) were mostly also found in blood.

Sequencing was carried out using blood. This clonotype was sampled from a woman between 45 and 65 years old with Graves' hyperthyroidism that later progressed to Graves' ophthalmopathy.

The CDR3 protein is CASSGRTGPDTEAFF. In DNA, the CDR3 is TGCGCCAGCAGCGGAAGGACAGGACCGGACACTGAAGCTTTCTTT. The chain employs TRBV5-1 and TRBJ1-1; 7 nucleotides agree with TRBD1. The CDR3 contains 15 residues. Trimming took 4 bases from V and 3 from J; bases not matched to a gene: 9. Germline lookup yields CDR1 SGHRS and CDR2 YFSETQ.